This TCR beta chain derives from a study of tumor T cells in aggressive B-cell lymphoma. The CDR3 extends over 13 amino acids. Germline CDR1 MDHEN, CDR2 SYDVKM. Trimming stripped 6 bases from V and 2 bases from J, with 11 bases between. The protocol was immunoSEQ multiplex PCR, while the TCRdb copy is restricted to in-frame clones and leaves out a portion. The profile covers fewer than 3,000 clones, with about 80% appearing a single time and around an eighth taken by the ten largest. This chain joins TRBV28 and TRBJ2-7; D unclear. The TCR originated in an adult with diffuse large B cell lymphoma. Sequencing was performed on tumor tissue. The CDR3 bases are TGTGCCAGCAGAAGGAGCCTCACCTACGAGCAGTACTTC. Its translation: CASRRSLTYEQYF.